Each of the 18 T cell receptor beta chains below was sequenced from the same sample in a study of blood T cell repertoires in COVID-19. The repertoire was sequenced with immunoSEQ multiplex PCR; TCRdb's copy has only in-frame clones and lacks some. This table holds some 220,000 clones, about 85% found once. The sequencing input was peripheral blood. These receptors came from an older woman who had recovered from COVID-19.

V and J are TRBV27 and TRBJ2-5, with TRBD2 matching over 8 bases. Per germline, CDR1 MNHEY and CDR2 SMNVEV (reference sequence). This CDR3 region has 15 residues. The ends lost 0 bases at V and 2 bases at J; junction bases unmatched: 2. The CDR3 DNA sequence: TGTGCCAGCAGTTTATCGTCTAGCGGGCAAGAGACCCAGTACTTC. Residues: CASSLSSSGQETQYF.

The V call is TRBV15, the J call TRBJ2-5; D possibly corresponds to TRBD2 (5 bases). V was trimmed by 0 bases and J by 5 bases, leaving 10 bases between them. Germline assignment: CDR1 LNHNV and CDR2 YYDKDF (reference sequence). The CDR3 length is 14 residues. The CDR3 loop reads CATSRDPRGETQYF. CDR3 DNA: TGTGCCACCAGCAGAGACCCCCGCGGGGAGACCCAGTACTTC. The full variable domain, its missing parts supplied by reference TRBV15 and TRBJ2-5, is DAMVIQNPRYQVTQFGKPVTLSCSQTLNHNVMYWYQQKSSQAPKLLFHYYDKDFNNEADTPDNFQSRRPNTSFCFLDIRSPGLGDTAMYLCATSRDPRGETQYFGPGTRLLVL.

Here the CDR3 reads CASTPDRAVVEQYF. In DNA, the CDR3 is TGTGCCAGCACCCCGGATCGAGCGGTAGTCGAGCAGTACTTC. The chain carries TRBV7-2 and TRBJ2-7; TRBD2 might be the D (5 bases). Germline V lookup: CDR1 SGHTA, CDR2 FQGNSA. CDR3 size: 14 residues. V was cut by 7 bases and J by 6 bases, with 19 bases left in between.

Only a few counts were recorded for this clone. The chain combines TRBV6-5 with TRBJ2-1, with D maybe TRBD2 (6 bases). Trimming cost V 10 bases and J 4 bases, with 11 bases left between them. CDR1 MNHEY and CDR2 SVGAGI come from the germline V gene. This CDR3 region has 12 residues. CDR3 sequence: CATRRGYNEQFF. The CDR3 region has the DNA TGTGCCACCCGGCGGGGTTACAATGAGCAGTTCTTC.

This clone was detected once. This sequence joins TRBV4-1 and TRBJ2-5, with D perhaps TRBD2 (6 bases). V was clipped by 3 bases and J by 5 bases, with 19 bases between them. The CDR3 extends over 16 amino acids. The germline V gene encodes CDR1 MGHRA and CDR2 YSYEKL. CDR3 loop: CASSHPGNAGRETQYF. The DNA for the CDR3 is TGCGCCAGCAGCCACCCGGGTAATGCAGGGAGGGAGACCCAGTACTTC.

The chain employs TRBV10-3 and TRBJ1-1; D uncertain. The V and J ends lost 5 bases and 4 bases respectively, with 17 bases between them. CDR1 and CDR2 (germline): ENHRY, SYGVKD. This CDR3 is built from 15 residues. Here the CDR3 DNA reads TGTGCCATCAGTTCGTTGGCCCCGAGGAGCACTGAAGCTTTCTTT. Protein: CAISSLAPRSTEAFF.

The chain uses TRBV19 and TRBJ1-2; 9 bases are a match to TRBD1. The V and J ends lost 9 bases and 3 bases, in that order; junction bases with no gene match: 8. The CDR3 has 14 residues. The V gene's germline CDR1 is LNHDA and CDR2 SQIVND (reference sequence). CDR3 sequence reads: CASSRGQGDYGYTF. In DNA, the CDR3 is TGTGCCAGCAGCCGGGGACAGGGAGACTATGGCTACACCTTC.

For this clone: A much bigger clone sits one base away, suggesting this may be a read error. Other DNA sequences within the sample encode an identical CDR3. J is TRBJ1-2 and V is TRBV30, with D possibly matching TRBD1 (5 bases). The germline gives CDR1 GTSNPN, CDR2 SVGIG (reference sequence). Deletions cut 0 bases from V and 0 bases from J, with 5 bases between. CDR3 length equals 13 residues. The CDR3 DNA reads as TGTGCCTGGAGTGTACAGGCTAACTATGGCTACACCTTC. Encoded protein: CAWSVQANYGYTF.

DNA of the CDR3: TGTGCCAGCAGCGTAGGCGTAGGGGGCTGGAACACTGAAGCTTTCTTT. Residues: CASSVGVGGWNTEAFF. The V gene is TRBV9, the J gene TRBJ1-1, with 7 positions matching TRBD1. The CDR3 spans 16 residues. V trimming: 0 bases; J trimming: 1 base; junction bases outside the gene matches: 6. The germline gives CDR1 SGDLS, CDR2 YYNGEE.

The CDR3 region has the DNA TGCGCCAGCAGCAGGTTTCAGGGGAACACAGATACGCAGTATTTT. This encodes CASSRFQGNTDTQYF. The J gene is TRBJ2-3, the V gene TRBV5-1; possible D gene TRBD1, 6 bases. The V gene lost 4 bases and the J gene lost 2 bases, with 14 bases spanning the gap. Germline values: CDR1 SGHRS, CDR2 YFSETQ. The CDR3 totals 15 residues. The full variable domain, completed using reference TRBV5-1 and TRBJ2-3, is KAGVTQTPRYLIKTRGQQVTLSCSPISGHRSVSWYQQTPGQGLQFLFEYFSETQRNKGNFPGRFSGRQFSNSRSEMNVSTLELGDSALYLCASSRFQGNTDTQYFGPGTRLTVL.

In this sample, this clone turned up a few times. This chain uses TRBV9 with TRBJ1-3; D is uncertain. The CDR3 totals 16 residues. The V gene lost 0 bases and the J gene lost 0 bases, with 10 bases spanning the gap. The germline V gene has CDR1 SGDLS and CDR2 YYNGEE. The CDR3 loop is CASSVGVGSSGNTIYF. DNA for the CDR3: TGTGCCAGCAGCGTAGGGGTAGGGAGCTCTGGAAACACCATATATTTT.

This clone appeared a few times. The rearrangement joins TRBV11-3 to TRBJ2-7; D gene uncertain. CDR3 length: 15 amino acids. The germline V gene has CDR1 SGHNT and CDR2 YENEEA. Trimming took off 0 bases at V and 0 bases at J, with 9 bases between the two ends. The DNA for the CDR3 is TGTGCCAGCAGCTTAGATGCTGGGCTCTCCTACGAGCAGTACTTC. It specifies CASSLDAGLSYEQYF. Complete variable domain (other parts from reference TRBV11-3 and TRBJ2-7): EAGVVQSPRYKIIEKKQPVAFWCNPISGHNTLYWYLQNLGQGPELLIRYENEEAVDDSQLPKDRFSAERLKGVDSTLKIQPAELGDSAVYLCASSLDAGLSYEQYFGPGTRLTVT.

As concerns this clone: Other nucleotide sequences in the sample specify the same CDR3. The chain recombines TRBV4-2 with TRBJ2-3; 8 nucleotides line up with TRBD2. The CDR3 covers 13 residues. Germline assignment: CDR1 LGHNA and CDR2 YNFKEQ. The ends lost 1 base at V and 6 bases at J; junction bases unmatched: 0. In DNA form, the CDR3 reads TGTGCCAGCAGCCAAGCGGGGGGGGATACGCAGTATTTT. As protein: CASSQAGGDTQYF.

CDR3 DNA sequence: TGCGCCAGCAGCTTGGAAGGCAGCGACTACGAGCAGTACTTC. It codes for CASSLEGSDYEQYF. V is TRBV5-1 and J is TRBJ2-7; D is uncertain. Germline V gene lookup returns CDR1 SGHRS and CDR2 YFSETQ. Trimming pared 0 bases from V and 3 bases from J, leaving 10 bases between. The CDR3 has 14 residues.

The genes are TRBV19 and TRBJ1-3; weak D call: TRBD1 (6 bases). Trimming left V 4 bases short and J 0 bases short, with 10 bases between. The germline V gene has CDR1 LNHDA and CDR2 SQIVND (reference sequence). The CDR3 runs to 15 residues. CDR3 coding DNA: TGTGCCAGTAGTACCCGGACAGACTCTGGAAACACCATATATTTT. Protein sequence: CASSTRTDSGNTIYF.

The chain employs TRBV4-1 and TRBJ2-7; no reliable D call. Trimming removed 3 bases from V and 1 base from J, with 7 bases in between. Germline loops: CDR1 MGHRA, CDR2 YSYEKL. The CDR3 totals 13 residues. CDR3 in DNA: TGCGCCAGCAGCCACCTTCAGTCCTACGAGCAGTACTTC. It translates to CASSHLQSYEQYF.

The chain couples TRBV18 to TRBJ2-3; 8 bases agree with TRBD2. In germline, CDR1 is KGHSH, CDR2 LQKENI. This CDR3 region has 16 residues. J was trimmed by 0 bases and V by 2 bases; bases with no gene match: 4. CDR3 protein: CASSPTGGGSTDTQYF. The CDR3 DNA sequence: TGTGCCAGCTCACCAACAGGCGGGGGGAGCACAGATACGCAGTATTTT. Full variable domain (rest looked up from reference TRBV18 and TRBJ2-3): NAGVMQNPRHLVRRRGQEARLRCSPMKGHSHVYWYRQLPEEGLKFMVYLQKENIIDESGMPKERFSAEFPKEGPSILRIQQVVRGDSAAYFCASSPTGGGSTDTQYFGPGTRLTVL.

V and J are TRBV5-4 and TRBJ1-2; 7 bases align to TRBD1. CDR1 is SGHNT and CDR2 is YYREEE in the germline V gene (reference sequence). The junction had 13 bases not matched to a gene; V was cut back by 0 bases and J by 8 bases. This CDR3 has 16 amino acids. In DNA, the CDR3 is TGTGCCAGCAGCTTGGCACTGACAGGGAGTTTGAAGGGCTACACCTTC. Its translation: CASSLALTGSLKGYTF.